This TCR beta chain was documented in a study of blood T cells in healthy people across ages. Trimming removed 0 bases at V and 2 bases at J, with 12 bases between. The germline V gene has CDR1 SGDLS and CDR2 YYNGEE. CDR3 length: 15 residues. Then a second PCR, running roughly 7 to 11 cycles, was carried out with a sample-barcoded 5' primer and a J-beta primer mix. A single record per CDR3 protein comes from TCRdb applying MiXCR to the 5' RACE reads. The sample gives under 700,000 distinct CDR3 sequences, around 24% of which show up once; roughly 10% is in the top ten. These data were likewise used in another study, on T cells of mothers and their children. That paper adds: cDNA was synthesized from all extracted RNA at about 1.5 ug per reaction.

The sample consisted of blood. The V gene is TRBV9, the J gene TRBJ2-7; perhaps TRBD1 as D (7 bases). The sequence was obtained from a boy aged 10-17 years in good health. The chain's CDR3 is CASSVDPGGTYEQYF. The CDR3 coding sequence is TGTGCCAGCAGCGTAGACCCAGGGGGGACCTACGAGCAGTACTTC. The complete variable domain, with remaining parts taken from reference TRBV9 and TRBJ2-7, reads DSGVTQTPKHLITATGQRVTLRCSPRSGDLSVYWYQQSLDQGLQFLIQYYNGEERAKGNILERFSAQQFPDLHSELNLSSLELGDSALYFCASSVDPGGTYEQYFGPGTRLTVT.